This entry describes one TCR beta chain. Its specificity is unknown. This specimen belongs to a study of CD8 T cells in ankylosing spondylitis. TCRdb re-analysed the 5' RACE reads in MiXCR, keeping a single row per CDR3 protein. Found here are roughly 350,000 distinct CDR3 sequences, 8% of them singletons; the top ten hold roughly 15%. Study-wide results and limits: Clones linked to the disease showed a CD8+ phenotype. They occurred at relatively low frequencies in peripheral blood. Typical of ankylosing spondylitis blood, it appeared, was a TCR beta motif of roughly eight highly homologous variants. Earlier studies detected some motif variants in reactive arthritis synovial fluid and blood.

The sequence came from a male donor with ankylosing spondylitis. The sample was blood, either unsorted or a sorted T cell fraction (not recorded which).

CDR3 DNA sequence: TGCGCCAGCAGCTCGGGACAGGTTATTACAGATACGCAGTATTTT. This encodes CASSSGQVITDTQYF. This chain joins TRBV5-1 and TRBJ2-3, with TRBD1 matching over 8 bases. Germline CDR1 is SGHRS and CDR2 is YFSETQ. The CDR3 is 15 amino acids. Trimming removed 3 bases from V and 3 bases from J; junction bases left unmatched: 6.